Sequencing of this T cell receptor (beta chain) was carried out in a study of breast tumors, draining lymph nodes, adjacent tissues. As for this clonotype: What it binds is not known. A clone one base away is much larger, so this may be a read error.

Study observations and caveats: Most tumor T cells seemingly derive from lymph node, then expand in tumor.

TCRdb passed the multiplex PCR reads through MiXCR, listing each CDR3 protein once. The sample lists roughly 130,000 distinct CDR3 sequences, roughly 33% occurring once. The CDR3 runs 16 residues. With V trimmed by 7 bases and J by 4 bases, 15 bases remained unmatched. Germline V gives CDR1 MNHEY, CDR2 SVGEGT. Axillary draining lymph nodes of breast cancer patients supplied the node samples. The rearrangement joins TRBV6-2 or TRBV6-3 to TRBJ1-2, with 7 bases identical to TRBD1. The sample consisted of axillary lymph node tissue. The sequence was obtained from a female donor with breast cancer. Some clones in this sample may be carry-over from other donors' samples. As DNA, the CDR3 is TGTGCCAGCATGAGAAAGTCGACAGGGTTGGGCTATGGCTACACCTTC. Translated: CASMRKSTGLGYGYTF.